This is a list of T cell receptor beta chains from one sample in a study of T cells in Graves' hyperthyroidism and ophthalmopathy. TCRdb fed the multiplex PCR reads into MiXCR, producing one record per CDR3 protein. The data show 390,000 or so distinct CDR3 sequences, around 15% seen once. What was sequenced was blood. The receptors here all came from a man in his late teens or twenties with Graves' ophthalmopathy. Each CDR3 is given with its conserved first and last residue. Fields, in order: clone size, J gene, V gene, D gene, CDR3 DNA, CDR3 protein. D genes are given only for firm matches. Expanded clones get a size class; other rows say once, few or many, or leave the size out.

many	TRBJ2-5	TRBV6-5	TRBD2	TGTGCCAGCAGTTACGTAGCGGGAGAACAAGAGACCCAGTACTTC	CASSYVAGEQETQYF
-	TRBJ2-5	TRBV5-1	TRBD2	TGCGCCAGCAGCCTTGCGGGGGGGCGTAGGGAGACCCAGTACTTC	CASSLAGGRRETQYF
few	TRBJ2-1	TRBV10-2	-	TGCGCCACCAAACTCGAACAGGGAAAGACCTACAATGAGCAGTTCTTC	CATKLEQGKTYNEQFF
-	TRBJ1-1	TRBV6-2/TRBV6-3	-	TGTGCCAGCAGTTCCCGGTGGGACCTTAACACTGAAGCTTTCTTT	CASSSRWDLNTEAFF
few	TRBJ2-2	TRBV29-1	-	TGCTCGATAGGGACGCGGGCCGGGGAGCTGTTTTTT	CSIGTRAGELFF
many	TRBJ2-2	TRBV24-1	-	TGTGCCACCAGTCTCGGTTCACCGGACAGATCCACCGGGGAGCTGTTTTTT	CATSLGSPDRSTGELFF
-	TRBJ2-1	TRBV6-6	-	TGTGCCAGCAGTTACTCGGGGGGTGGCAATGAGCAGTTCTTC	CASSYSGGGNEQFF
many	TRBJ1-1	TRBV7-9	-	TGTGCCAGCAGACTGACAGGCCCTGAAGCTTTCTTT	CASRLTGPEAFF
-	TRBJ1-5	TRBV7-8	TRBD1	TGTGCCAGCAGCGGGGGACAGCCCTATAGCAATCAGCCCCAGCATTTT	CASSGGQPYSNQPQHF
-	TRBJ2-3	TRBV27	-	TGTGCCAGCAAATCACTAGGCACAGATACGCAGTATTTT	CASKSLGTDTQYF
many	TRBJ2-7	TRBV7-2	-	TGTGCCGTCCCAGGGAGTCCGCCCTACGAGCAGTACTTC	CAVPGSPPYEQYF
many	TRBJ1-1	TRBV5-5	TRBD1	TGTGCCAGCAGCTACAGACAGGGCTACACTGAAGCTTTCTTT	CASSYRQGYTEAFF
few	TRBJ1-5	TRBV4-2	-	TGTGCCAGCAGCCAGGTACAGGGTGTTGATCAGCCCCAGCATTTT	CASSQVQGVDQPQHF